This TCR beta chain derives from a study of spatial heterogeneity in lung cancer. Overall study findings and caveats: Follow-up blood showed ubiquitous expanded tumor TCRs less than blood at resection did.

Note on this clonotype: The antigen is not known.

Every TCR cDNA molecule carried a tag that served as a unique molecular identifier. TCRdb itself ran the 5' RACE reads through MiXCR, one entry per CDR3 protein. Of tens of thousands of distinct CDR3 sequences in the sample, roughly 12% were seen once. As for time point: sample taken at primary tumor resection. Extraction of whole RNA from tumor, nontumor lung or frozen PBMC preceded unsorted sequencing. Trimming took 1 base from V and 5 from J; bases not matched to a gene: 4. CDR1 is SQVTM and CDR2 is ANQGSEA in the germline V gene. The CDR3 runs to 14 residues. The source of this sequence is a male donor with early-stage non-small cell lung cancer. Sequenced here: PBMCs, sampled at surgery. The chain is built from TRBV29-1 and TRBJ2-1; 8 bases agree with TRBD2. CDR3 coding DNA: TGCAGCGTTGAAGGGAATAGCGGGGACAATGAGCAGTTCTTC. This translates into CSVEGNSGDNEQFF.